What follows are 21 T cell receptor beta chains derived from one specimen sequenced in a study of HIV-infected patients and healthy controls (dated by TCRdb to the mid-2010s). Since whole blood was used without any cell fractionation, the repertoire reflected all peripheral T cells in unsorted form. The library was produced with 5' RACE. TCRdb records Illumina MiSeq as the sequencer. SuperScript III was used to reverse transcribe 500 ng RNA with primers targeting the alpha and beta constant regions. Alpha and beta chain libraries were generated separately via chain-specific third strand synthesis with multiplexing indices. The public reads were reanalyzed by TCRdb: fastp trimming at Q25, MiXCR alignment, in-frame beta chains only. Each CDR3 protein appears once, grouped with its most common genes and DNA. The sample table holds roughly 10,000 distinct CDR3 sequences, of which less than 9.5% were seen once. The ten largest clones add up to 3.5% of the sample.

Sample: blood. Receptors originate from an adult in good health.

This clonotype was recorded a few times. The V call is TRBV27, the J call TRBJ1-1; tentative D call: TRBD1 (5 bases). Germline CDR1 MNHEY, CDR2 SMNVEV (reference sequence). V gave up 5 bases and J gave up 1 base, with 14 bases separating them. The CDR3 consists of 15 residues. In nucleotides, the CDR3 is TGTGCCAGCAGTCTGTACAGGATTCGGAACACTGAAGCTTTCTTT. Translation: CASSLYRIRNTEAFF.

This clonotype was recorded at least ten times. CDR3: CASSVTGPQRDTQYF. The CDR3 nucleotides are TGCGCCAGCAGCGTTACAGGTCCCCAAAGGGATACGCAGTATTTT. The chain couples TRBV5-1 to TRBJ2-3, with D possibly matching TRBD1 (5 bases). The CDR3 covers 15 residues. V gave up 4 bases and J gave up 6 bases, with 18 bases separating them. Germline V gene data show CDR1 as SGHRS and CDR2 as YFSETQ. Together with reference TRBV5-1 and TRBJ2-3, the CDR3 gives the full variable domain: KAGVTQTPRYLIKTRGQQVTLSCSPISGHRSVSWYQQTPGQGLQFLFEYFSETQRNKGNFPGRFSGRQFSNSRSEMNVSTLELGDSALYLCASSVTGPQRDTQYFGPGTRLTVL.

By share of the sample, this clonotype is medium-sized. This chain joins TRBV28 and TRBJ1-1; 7 bases agree with TRBD1. Germline CDR1 reads MDHEN; CDR2 reads SYDVKM. With V trimmed by 5 bases and J by 8 bases, 8 bases remained unmatched. The CDR3 consists of 13 residues. The CDR3 spells CASSQDRVREAFF. The CDR3 region has the DNA TGTGCCAGCAGTCAAGACAGGGTCCGAGAAGCTTTCTTT. Full variable domain (rest looked up from reference TRBV28 and TRBJ1-1): DVKVTQSSRYLVKRTGEKVFLECVQDMDHENMFWYRQDPGLGLRLIYFSYDVKMKEKGDIPEGYSVSREKKERFSLILESASTNQTSMYLCASSQDRVREAFFGQGTRLTVV.

This clonotype was counted a few times. V usage is TRBV20-1 and J usage is TRBJ2-1, with D uncertain. Germline loops: CDR1 DFQATT, CDR2 SNEGSKA (reference sequence). Deletions cut 0 bases from V and 0 bases from J, with 9 bases between. CDR3 size: 15 residues. The DNA for the CDR3 is TGCAGTGCTAGAGAAGGCTCAAGCTCCTACAATGAGCAGTTCTTC. It translates to CSAREGSSSYNEQFF.

This clonotype was observed a handful of times. The chain's CDR3 is CASSPSDFYQPQHF. The CDR3 DNA follows: TGTGCCAGCTCACCATCCGATTTCTATCAGCCCCAGCATTTT. The chain employs TRBV18 and TRBJ1-5; D not certain. Trimming removed 2 bases from V and 5 bases from J, with 10 bases in between. This CDR3 has 14 amino acids. The germline V gene has CDR1 KGHSH and CDR2 LQKENI.

By share, this clonotype counts as medium-sized. The V call is TRBV5-1, the J call TRBJ1-1; no firm D call. The CDR3 runs 15 residues. The V gene's germline CDR1 is SGHRS and CDR2 YFSETQ. Trimming removed 5 bases from V and 4 bases from J, with 18 bases in between. CDR3: CASSKDGRPGTEAFF. The CDR3 bases are TGCGCCAGCAGTAAGGACGGGCGCCCGGGCACTGAAGCTTTCTTT.

Many counts were recorded for this clonotype. The rearrangement joins TRBV7-2 to TRBJ2-5; tentative D call: TRBD1 (5 bases). The CDR3 is made up of 13 amino acids. Trimming took off 1 base at V and 6 bases at J, with 9 bases between the two ends. Germline CDR1 is SGHTA and CDR2 is FQGNSA. CDR3: CASSLEGVKTQYF. CDR3 DNA: TGTGCCAGCAGCTTAGAAGGGGTCAAGACCCAGTACTTC.

This chain links TRBV11-2 with TRBJ1-3, with D unresolved. With 0 bases removed from V and 0 bases from J, the gap between germline ends came to 12 bases. The germline CDR1 and CDR2 sequences are SGHAT and FQNNGV. The CDR3 length is 17 residues. CDR3: CASSLDWALPSGNTIYF. Here the CDR3 DNA reads TGTGCCAGCAGCTTAGATTGGGCGTTACCCTCTGGAAACACCATATATTTT. Together with reference TRBV11-2 and TRBJ1-3, the CDR3 gives the full variable domain: EAGVAQSPRYKIIEKRQSVAFWCNPISGHATLYWYQQILGQGPKLLIQFQNNGVVDDSQLPKDRFSAERLKGVDSTLKIQPAKLEDSAVYLCASSLDWALPSGNTIYFGEGSWLTVV.

By share of the sample, this clonotype is medium-sized. The chain employs TRBV29-1 and TRBJ2-3, with 10 bases lining up with TRBD1. The V gene's germline CDR1 is SQVTM and CDR2 ANQGSEA. V lost 7 bases, J lost 6 bases, and 19 bases stayed unmatched. This CDR3 spans 17 amino acids. DNA of the CDR3: TGCAGCGCTGGGATTTTGGGACAGGGGAGACAGGTGGATACGCAGTATTTT. Amino acid sequence: CSAGILGQGRQVDTQYF.

By sample share, this clonotype is medium-sized. V is TRBV12-3 or TRBV12-4 and J is TRBJ1-1; TRBD1 agrees at 8 bases. The J segment lost 5 bases and the V segment lost 3 bases, leaving 8 bases of the junction unmatched. There are 15 residues in the CDR3. The CDR3 protein is CASSLMQGAGTEAFF. The DNA for the CDR3 is TGTGCCAGCAGTTTGATGCAGGGGGCTGGGACTGAAGCTTTCTTT.

The table lists this clonotype with many counts. The chain carries TRBV2 and TRBJ2-3; tentative D call: TRBD2 (7 bases). The length of the CDR3 is 12 residues. Germline V gene lookup returns CDR1 SNHLY and CDR2 FYNNEI. With 9 bases removed from V and 6 bases from J, the gap between germline ends came to 13 bases. The CDR3 bases are TGTGCCAGTGGGGGGGGCCCCGATACGCAGTATTTT. Residues: CASGGGPDTQYF.

This clonotype was detected ten times or more. The chain joins TRBV2 to TRBJ1-3; tentative D call: TRBD1 (6 bases). The CDR3 consists of 16 residues. V was clipped by 3 bases and J by 0 bases, with 12 bases between them. Per germline, CDR1 SNHLY and CDR2 FYNNEI. DNA of the CDR3: TGTGCCAGCAGTGACCAGGGGCTTAGCTCTGGAAACACCATATATTTT. Residues: CASSDQGLSSGNTIYF.

V usage is TRBV5-5 and J usage is TRBJ2-1; 9 nucleotides agree with TRBD2. Germline CDR1 and CDR2: SGHKS and YYEKEE (reference sequence). V gave up 3 bases and J gave up 9 bases; unmatched junction bases: 13. The CDR3 is 16 residues long. CDR3 bases: TGTGCCAGCAGCTCTATAAGCGGGGGGAAGCGTAGTGAGCAGTTCTTC. Translating gives CASSSISGGKRSEQFF.

This clonotype qualifies as medium-sized. V gene TRBV6-5 combines with J gene TRBJ2-5, with unresolved D. The CDR3 extends over 14 amino acids. Germline-derived CDR1 and CDR2 are MNHEY and SVGAGI. V lost 0 bases, J lost 6 bases, and 11 bases lay in between. Here the CDR3 reads CASSYSRLMKTQYF. CDR3 nucleotides: TGTGCCAGCAGTTACTCGCGGTTAATGAAGACCCAGTACTTC.

This clonotype is termed medium-sized (0.01 to 0.1%). This CDR3 reads CASGWRVGTQYF. The CDR3 DNA is TGTGCCAGCGGCTGGAGGGTGGGGACCCAGTACTTC. This chain joins TRBV7-2 and TRBJ2-5; weak D call: TRBD2 (6 bases). Germline assignment: CDR1 SGHTA and CDR2 FQGNSA. The CDR3 covers 12 residues. Deletions cut 8 bases from V and 7 bases from J, with 14 bases between.

Relative to its sample, this clonotype is medium-sized. The genes are TRBV6-5 and TRBJ1-1; D is unclear. V was trimmed by 8 bases and J by 4 bases, leaving 11 bases between them. The germline V gene encodes CDR1 MNHEY and CDR2 SVGAGI. The CDR3 loop spans 12 amino acids. The CDR3 DNA reads TGTGCCAGCGGCCGGATAGGCACTGAAGCTTTCTTT. Translating gives CASGRIGTEAFF.

This clonotype has just a few counts. This chain joins TRBV3-1 and TRBJ1-1; D may be TRBD1 (6 bases). The V and J ends lost 4 bases and 4 bases respectively, with 16 bases between them. This CDR3 has 15 amino acids. The germline CDR1 and CDR2 sequences are LGHDT and YNNKEL (reference sequence). Here the CDR3 DNA reads TGTGCCAGCAGCCGCGGTTCGCAGGGGTTCACTGAAGCTTTCTTT. This sequence encodes CASSRGSQGFTEAFF.

This clonotype occurred a few times. The rearrangement joins TRBV29-1 to TRBJ1-5, with D maybe TRBD1 (5 bases). Germline V gene lookup returns CDR1 SQVTM and CDR2 ANQGSEA. The CDR3 sequence is 13 residues long. The germline V and J ends were trimmed by 6 bases and 2 bases, with 11 bases remaining between them. In nucleotides, the CDR3 is TGCAGCGTCCTCGTGGGGGGCAATCAGCCCCAGCATTTT. Translated, it gives CSVLVGGNQPQHF.

Only a few counts were recorded for this clonotype. V and J are TRBV20-1 and TRBJ2-7; D might be TRBD1 or TRBD2, each matching 5 bases. Germline lookup yields CDR1 DFQATT and CDR2 SNEGSKA (reference sequence). The length of the CDR3 is 13 residues. The V gene lost 1 base and the J gene lost 7 bases, with 14 bases spanning the gap. CDR3 sequence (DNA): TGCAGTGCTAGAGCGAGGGGTCTGAGGGAGCAGTACTTC. Translation gives CSARARGLREQYF.

This clonotype has just a few counts. The rearrangement uses TRBV18 and TRBJ1-1; D is ambiguous. Germline V gives CDR1 KGHSH, CDR2 LQKENI. V was shortened by 3 bases and J by 2 bases, with 13 bases between the two germline ends. The CDR3 is made up of 15 amino acids. The CDR3: CASSPSDSENTEAFF. CDR3 coding DNA: TGTGCCAGCTCACCTTCCGACTCCGAAAACACTGAAGCTTTCTTT.

The chain carries TRBV29-1 and TRBJ2-1; TRBD2 is a possible D gene (6 bases). This CDR3 contains 12 residues. V was trimmed by 4 bases and J by 5 bases, leaving 9 bases between them. CDR1 is SQVTM and CDR2 is ANQGSEA in the germline V gene. The CDR3 reads CSVVGLNNEQFF. CDR3 in DNA: TGCAGCGTTGTTGGACTAAACAATGAGCAGTTCTTC.